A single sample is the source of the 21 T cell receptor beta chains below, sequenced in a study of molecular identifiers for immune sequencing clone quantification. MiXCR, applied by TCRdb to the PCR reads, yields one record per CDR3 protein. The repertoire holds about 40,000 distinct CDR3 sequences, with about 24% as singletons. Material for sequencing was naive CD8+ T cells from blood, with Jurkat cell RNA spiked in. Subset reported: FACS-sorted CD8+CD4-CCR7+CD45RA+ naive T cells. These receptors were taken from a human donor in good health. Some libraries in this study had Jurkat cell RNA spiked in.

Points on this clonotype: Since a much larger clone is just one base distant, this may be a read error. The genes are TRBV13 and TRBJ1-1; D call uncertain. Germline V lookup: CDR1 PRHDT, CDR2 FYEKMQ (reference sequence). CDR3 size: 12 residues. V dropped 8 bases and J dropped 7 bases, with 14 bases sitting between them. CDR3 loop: CASGLGQLEAFF. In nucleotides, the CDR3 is TGTGCCAGCGGCCTAGGCCAGCTTGAAGCTTTCTTT.

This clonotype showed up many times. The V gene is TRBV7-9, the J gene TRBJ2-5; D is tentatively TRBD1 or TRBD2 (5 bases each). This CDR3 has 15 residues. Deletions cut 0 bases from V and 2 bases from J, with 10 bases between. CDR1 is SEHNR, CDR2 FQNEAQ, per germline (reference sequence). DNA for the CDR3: TGTGCCAGCAGCTTAGCGAGAGGGGTTCAAGAGACCCAGTACTTC. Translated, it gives CASSLARGVQETQYF.

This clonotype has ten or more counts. The CDR3 DNA follows: TGTGCCAGCAGCTCCCTGTTGGACGGCTACAATGAGCAGTTCTTC. Residues: CASSSLLDGYNEQFF. The chain combines TRBV11-2 with TRBJ2-1; D unresolved. V lost 4 bases, J lost 3 bases, and 13 bases lay in between. The CDR3 extends over 15 amino acids. The germline gives CDR1 SGHAT, CDR2 FQNNGV.

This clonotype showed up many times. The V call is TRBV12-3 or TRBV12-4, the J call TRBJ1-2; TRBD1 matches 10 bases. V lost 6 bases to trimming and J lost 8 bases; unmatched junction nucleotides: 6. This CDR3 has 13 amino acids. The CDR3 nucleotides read TGTGCCAGCAGACCTGGGACAGGGGACGGCTACACCTTC. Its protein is CASRPGTGDGYTF.

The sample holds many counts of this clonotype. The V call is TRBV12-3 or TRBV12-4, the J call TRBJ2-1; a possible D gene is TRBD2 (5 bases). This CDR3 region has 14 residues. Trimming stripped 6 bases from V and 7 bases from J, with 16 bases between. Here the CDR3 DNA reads TGTGCCAGCAGCTTCGCGGCACTAGTTAATGAGCAGTTCTTC. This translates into CASSFAALVNEQFF.

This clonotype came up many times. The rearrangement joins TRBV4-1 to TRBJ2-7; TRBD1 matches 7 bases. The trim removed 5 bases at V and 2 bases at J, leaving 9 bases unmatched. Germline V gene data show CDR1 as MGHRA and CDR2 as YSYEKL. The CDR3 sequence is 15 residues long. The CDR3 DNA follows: TGCGCCAGCAGCGCCCGCCGGGACAGCGCCTACGAGCAGTACTTC. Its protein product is CASSARRDSAYEQYF.

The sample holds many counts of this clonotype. The DNA of the CDR3 is TGTGCCAGCAGCTTAGTGAGCGGTGCAGATACGCAGTATTTT. This sequence encodes CASSLVSGADTQYF. The chain combines TRBV7-9 with TRBJ2-3, with D perhaps TRBD2 (5 bases). Germline-derived CDR1 and CDR2 are SEHNR and FQNEAQ (reference sequence). This CDR3 is built from 14 residues. V was cut by 1 base and J by 4 bases, with 9 bases left in between.

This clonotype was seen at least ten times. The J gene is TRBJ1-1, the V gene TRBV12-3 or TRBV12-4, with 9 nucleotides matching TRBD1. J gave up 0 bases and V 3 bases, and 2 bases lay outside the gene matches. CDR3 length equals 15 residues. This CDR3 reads CASSFDRGMNTEAFF. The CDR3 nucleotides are TGTGCCAGCAGTTTCGACAGGGGGATGAACACTGAAGCTTTCTTT.

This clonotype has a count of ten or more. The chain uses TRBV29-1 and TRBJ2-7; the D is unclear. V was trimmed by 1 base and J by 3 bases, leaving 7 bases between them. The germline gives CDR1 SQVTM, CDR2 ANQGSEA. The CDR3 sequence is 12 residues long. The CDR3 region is CSVEGADYEQYF. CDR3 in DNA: TGCAGCGTTGAAGGAGCAGACTACGAGCAGTACTTC.

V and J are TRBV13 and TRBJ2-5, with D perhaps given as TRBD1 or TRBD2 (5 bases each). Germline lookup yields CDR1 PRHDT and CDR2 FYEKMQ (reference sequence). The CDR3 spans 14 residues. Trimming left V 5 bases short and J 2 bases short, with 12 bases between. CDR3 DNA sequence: TGTGCCAGCAGCCTCTGGGACGGACAAGAGACCCAGTACTTC. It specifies CASSLWDGQETQYF.

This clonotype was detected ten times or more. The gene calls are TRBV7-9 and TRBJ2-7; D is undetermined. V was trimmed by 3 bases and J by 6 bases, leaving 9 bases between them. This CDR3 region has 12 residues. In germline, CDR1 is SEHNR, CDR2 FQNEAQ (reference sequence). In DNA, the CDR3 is TGTGCCAGCAGCTTTGTTGGACGCGAGCAGTACTTC. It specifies CASSFVGREQYF.

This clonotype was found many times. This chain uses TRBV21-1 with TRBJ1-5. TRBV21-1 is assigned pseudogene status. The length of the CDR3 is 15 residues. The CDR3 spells CASYLGGGGNQPQHF. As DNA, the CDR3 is TGTGCCAGCTACCTGGGCGGGGGGGGGAATCAGCCCCAGCATTTT.

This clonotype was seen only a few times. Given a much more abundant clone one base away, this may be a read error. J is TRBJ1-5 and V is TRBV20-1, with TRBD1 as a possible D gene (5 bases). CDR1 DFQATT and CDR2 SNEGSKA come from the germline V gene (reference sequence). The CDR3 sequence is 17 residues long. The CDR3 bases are TGCAGAGCTAGCCAGCTGGGCCTCTGGGGGGAAGGGCAGCCCCAGCATTTT. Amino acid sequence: CRASQLGLWGEGQPQHF.

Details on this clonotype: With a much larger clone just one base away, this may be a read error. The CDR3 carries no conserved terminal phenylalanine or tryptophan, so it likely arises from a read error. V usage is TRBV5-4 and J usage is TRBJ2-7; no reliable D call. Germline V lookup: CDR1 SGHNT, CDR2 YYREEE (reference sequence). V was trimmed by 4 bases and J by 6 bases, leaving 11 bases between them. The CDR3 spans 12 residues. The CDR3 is CASSVSYGEQYL. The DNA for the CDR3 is TGTGCCAGCAGCGTATCCTACGGCGAGCAGTACCTC.

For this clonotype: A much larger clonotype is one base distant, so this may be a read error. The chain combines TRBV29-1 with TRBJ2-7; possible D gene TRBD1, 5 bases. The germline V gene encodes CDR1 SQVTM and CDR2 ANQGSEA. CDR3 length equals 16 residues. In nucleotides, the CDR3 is TGCAGCGTCGAAACGGAAGGGGTGGCAGTCCCCTACGCGCAGTACTTC. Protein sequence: CSVETEGVAVPYAQYF.

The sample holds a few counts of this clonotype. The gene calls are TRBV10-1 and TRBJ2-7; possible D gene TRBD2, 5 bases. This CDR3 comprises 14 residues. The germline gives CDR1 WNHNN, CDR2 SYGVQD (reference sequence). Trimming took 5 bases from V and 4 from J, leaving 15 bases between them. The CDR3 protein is CASSTGGPGYEQYF. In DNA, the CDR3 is TGCGCCAGCAGTACCGGAGGTCCCGGGTACGAGCAGTACTTC.

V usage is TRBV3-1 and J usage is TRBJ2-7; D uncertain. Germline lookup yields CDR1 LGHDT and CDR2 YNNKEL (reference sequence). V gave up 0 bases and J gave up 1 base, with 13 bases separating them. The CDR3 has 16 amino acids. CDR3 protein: CASSQDPPYRSYEQYF. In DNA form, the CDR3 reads TGTGCCAGCAGCCAAGATCCTCCCTATCGTTCCTACGAGCAGTACTTC.

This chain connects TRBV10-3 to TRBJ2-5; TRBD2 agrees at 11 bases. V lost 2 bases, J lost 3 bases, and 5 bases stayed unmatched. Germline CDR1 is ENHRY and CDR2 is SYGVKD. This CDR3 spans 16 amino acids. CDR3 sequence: CAISEPTSGVEETQYF. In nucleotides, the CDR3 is TGTGCCATCAGTGAGCCGACTAGCGGGGTTGAAGAGACCCAGTACTTC.

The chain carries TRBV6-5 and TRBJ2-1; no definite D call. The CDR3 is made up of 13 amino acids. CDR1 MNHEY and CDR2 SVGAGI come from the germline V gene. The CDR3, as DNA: TGTGCGACCGGCCGAAGCTCCTACAATGAGCAGTTCTTC. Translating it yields CATGRSSYNEQFF.

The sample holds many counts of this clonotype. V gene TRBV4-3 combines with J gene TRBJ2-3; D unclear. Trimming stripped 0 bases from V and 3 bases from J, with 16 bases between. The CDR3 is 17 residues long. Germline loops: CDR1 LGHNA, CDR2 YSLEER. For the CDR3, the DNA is TGCGCCAGCAGCCAAGATCGTGGTCGCCTCGTTACAGATACGCAGTATTTT. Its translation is CASSQDRGRLVTDTQYF.

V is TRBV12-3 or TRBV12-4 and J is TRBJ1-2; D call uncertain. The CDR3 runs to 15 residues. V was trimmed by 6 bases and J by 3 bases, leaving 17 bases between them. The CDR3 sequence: CASSYAGMSHYGYTF. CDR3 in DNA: TGTGCCAGCAGCTACGCTGGGATGTCGCACTATGGCTACACCTTC.